This T cell receptor (beta chain) was recorded in a study of T-cell memory formation after mild COVID-19. Study results and limitations: CD4+ contracting clones were mainly CM and EM; CD8+ ones, EMRA.

MiXCR, run by TCRdb on the 5' RACE reads, gives a single entry per CDR3 protein. The repertoire consists of 300,000 to 400,000 distinct CDR3 sequences, with approximately 15% occurring once and the leading ten covering 20% to 25%. This CDR3 comprises 15 residues. The V segment lost 5 bases and the J segment 2 bases; nucleotides outside the gene matches: 8. This clonotype was observed a few times. Its antigen is unidentified. The receptor's source is a man younger than 35 who had mild COVID-19 (a few samples of this study predate the infection). Cell type and time point are not known. What was sequenced was PBMCs or a T cell subset sorted from them (not recorded which). V is TRBV12-3 or TRBV12-4 and J is TRBJ1-1, with TRBD1 matching 7 bases. The CDR3 region has the DNA TGTGCCAGCAGTCAAGGGGACAGAAGAAACACTGAAGCTTTCTTT. This codes for CASSQGDRRNTEAFF.